This entry lists 21 T cell receptor beta chains sequenced from one sample in a study of shared clonotypes between healthy human individuals. TCRdb's table, derived via immunoSEQ multiplex PCR, lists solely in-frame clones and lacks some. This table holds about half a million clones, more than 70% found once. What was sequenced was PBMCs. Receptors originate from a woman in her 40s in good health. Some clones in this sample may be carry-over from other donors' samples.

The chain couples TRBV6-6 to TRBJ1-2; D gene uncertain. Germline lookup yields CDR1 MNHNY and CDR2 SVGAGI (reference sequence). Trimming left V 2 bases short and J 1 base short, with 14 bases between. The CDR3 runs 16 residues. The CDR3 DNA follows: TGTGCCAGCAGTTACCGTCCCGGTCCCAATAACTATGGCTACACCTTC. Its translation is CASSYRPGPNNYGYTF.

The chain combines TRBV27 with TRBJ1-1; maybe TRBD1 (6 bases). CDR1 is MNHEY, CDR2 SMNVEV, per germline (reference sequence). The CDR3 length is 16 residues. The germline V and J ends were trimmed by 2 bases and 1 base, with 14 bases remaining between them. Here the CDR3 DNA reads TGTGCCAGCAGTTTAGCCGTGGGGGGCTCGAACACTGAAGCTTTCTTT. Translated: CASSLAVGGSNTEAFF.

The chain joins TRBV25-1 to TRBJ1-2; D remains unclear. Germline CDR1 and CDR2: MGHDK and SYGVNS. This CDR3 contains 16 residues. Trimming left V 0 bases short and J 3 bases short, with 14 bases between. The CDR3 sequence: CASSEYFEGSYYGYTF. The CDR3 nucleotides read TGTGCCAGCAGTGAATATTTCGAGGGTTCCTACTATGGCTACACCTTC.

In this sample, this clone turned up many times. This sequence joins TRBV7-8 and TRBJ2-2; the match to TRBD2 covers 11 bases. The germline CDR1 and CDR2 sequences are SGHVS and FQNEAQ. This CDR3 has 15 amino acids. With V trimmed by 5 bases and J by 9 bases, 8 bases remained unmatched. Written as DNA, the CDR3 is TGTGCCAGCAGCGCCGGGGGACTAGCGGCTTGGGAGCTGTTTTTT. Its translation is CASSAGGLAAWELFF.

Note on this clone: A read error is the likely source, as a far larger clone sits one nucleotide away. This same CDR3 is encoded by further DNA sequences in the sample. The J gene is TRBJ2-5, the V gene TRBV30, with 7 bases lining up with TRBD2. Germline CDR1 is GTSNPN and CDR2 is SVGIG (reference sequence). After removal of 8 bases from V and 9 bases from J, the junction contained 15 bases not matched to a gene. This CDR3 has 13 residues. CDR3 coding DNA: TGTGCCGGAAGTAGGACCAGCGGGATAGCCCAGTACTTC. Amino acids: CAGSRTSGIAQYF.

V gene TRBV18 combines with J gene TRBJ2-3, with 7 bases that match TRBD2. CDR1 and CDR2 from the germline V gene are KGHSH and LQKENI. After removal of 0 bases from V and 9 bases from J, the junction contained 9 bases not matched to a gene. The CDR3 loop spans 15 amino acids. The CDR3 DNA is TGTGCCAGCTCACCACCGATGGGGGAGGGCAAGACGCAGTATTTT. Residues: CASSPPMGEGKTQYF.

This clone was observed a single time. The V gene is TRBV7-7, the J gene TRBJ2-2, with D perhaps matching TRBD1 or TRBD2 (6 bases each). The CDR3 totals 13 residues. CDR1 is SSHAT and CDR2 is FNYEAQ in the germline V gene (reference sequence). V was clipped by 4 bases and J by 6 bases, with 9 bases between them. CDR3 nucleotides: TGTGCCAGCAGCTATAGGGGGGCCGGGGAGCTGTTTTTT. Its protein is CASSYRGAGELFF.

Note on this clone: This could be a read error, since a much larger clone is one nucleotide away. Other DNA sequences within the sample encode an identical CDR3. The CDR3: CAISEGRESGYTF. As DNA, the CDR3 is TGTGCCATCAGTGAGGGCAGGGAGTCTGGCTACACCTTC. The chain is built from TRBV10-3 and TRBJ1-2; TRBD1 might be the D (5 bases). The CDR3 extends over 13 amino acids. Per the germline V gene, CDR1 is ENHRY and CDR2 is SYGVKD. Trimming stripped 2 bases from V and 7 bases from J, with 11 bases between.

For this clone: Other DNA sequences in this specimen translate into the identical CDR3. V usage is TRBV18 and J usage is TRBJ1-1, with 8 bases matching TRBD1. V lost 3 bases to trimming and J lost 7 bases; unmatched junction nucleotides: 1. Germline V gives CDR1 KGHSH, CDR2 LQKENI. This CDR3 has 12 residues. The CDR3 nucleotides read TGTGCCAGCTCACCTGGACAGGGTGAAGCTTTCTTT. The encoded protein is CASSPGQGEAFF.

The CDR3 sequence is CASSEARGGGAYEQYF. Here the CDR3 DNA reads TGTGCCAGCAGTGAAGCGCGGGGGGGAGGTGCCTACGAGCAGTACTTC. The chain uses TRBV2 and TRBJ2-7; 9 bases are a match to TRBD2. Per the germline V gene, CDR1 is SNHLY and CDR2 is FYNNEI. The length of the CDR3 is 16 residues. V gave up 0 bases and J gave up 2 bases; unmatched junction bases: 5. The full variable domain, completed using reference TRBV2 and TRBJ2-7, is EPEVTQTPSHQVTQMGQEVILRCVPISNHLYFYWYRQILGQKVEFLVSFYNNEISEKSEIFDDQFSVERPDGSNFTLKIRSTKLEDSAMYFCASSEARGGGAYEQYFGPGTRLTVT.

This chain joins TRBV20-1 and TRBJ2-7, with unresolved D. Trimming removed 1 base at V and 7 bases at J, with 5 bases between. The germline gives CDR1 DFQATT, CDR2 SNEGSKA (reference sequence). This CDR3 has 10 residues. This CDR3 is CSARVREQYF. CDR3 DNA sequence: TGCAGTGCTAGAGTCAGGGAGCAGTACTTC.

As to this clone: This may arise from a read error, as a much more abundant clone is one base away. The chain employs TRBV6-4 and TRBJ1-5; tentative D call: TRBD1 (6 bases). The CDR3 covers 14 residues. Germline loops: CDR1 MRHNA, CDR2 SNTAGT. CDR3 protein: CASSDSAGAQLQHF. The CDR3 coding sequence is TGTGCCAGCAGTGACTCAGCGGGGGCTCAGCTCCAGCATTTT.

The rearrangement joins TRBV30 to TRBJ2-3; tentatively, D is TRBD2 (5 bases). The germline V gene encodes CDR1 GTSNPN and CDR2 SVGIG (reference sequence). The CDR3 loop spans 15 amino acids. V shed 0 bases and J shed 0 bases, with 10 bases lying between them. For the CDR3, the DNA is TGTGCCTGGAGTGTACTGGGAGCTAGCACAGATACGCAGTATTTT. This gives the protein CAWSVLGASTDTQYF.

This clone has just a few counts. The identical CDR3 is also encoded by other nucleotide sequences in the sample. The CDR3 DNA reads TGCGCCAGCAGCCAAGAGGGGCAGCAGCCCCAGCATTTT. As protein: CASSQEGQQPQHF. V usage is TRBV4-1 and J usage is TRBJ1-5; the D gene is possibly TRBD1 (5 bases). CDR1 and CDR2 (germline): MGHRA, YSYEKL. The CDR3 extends over 13 amino acids. The V and J ends lost 0 bases and 7 bases respectively, with 7 bases between them.

This chain's CDR3 is CASSPGVAGWGTEAFF. The CDR3 coding sequence is TGTGCCAGCAGCCCAGGGGTCGCTGGGTGGGGAACTGAAGCTTTCTTT. This chain links TRBV4-2 with TRBJ1-1; maybe TRBD1 (6 bases). This CDR3 is built from 16 residues. Trimming stripped 4 bases from V and 5 bases from J, with 20 bases between. Germline V gene lookup returns CDR1 LGHNA and CDR2 YNFKEQ.

The chain uses TRBV19 and TRBJ2-3, with 8 bases identical to TRBD2. CDR3 length equals 14 residues. CDR1 and CDR2 (germline): LNHDA, SQIVND (reference sequence). Unmatched junction bases numbered 2, after V lost 6 bases and J lost 0 bases. CDR3 DNA: TGTGCCAGTAGCCCTAGCGGGAGCACAGATACGCAGTATTTT. It yields the protein CASSPSGSTDTQYF.

The gene calls are TRBV27 and TRBJ1-1, with D unclear. CDR3 length: 17 residues. Germline loops: CDR1 MNHEY, CDR2 SMNVEV (reference sequence). V was pared by 0 bases and J by 3 bases, with 17 bases between. The CDR3 sequence: CASSLSVSIDRDTEAFF. The CDR3 DNA sequence: TGTGCCAGCAGTTTATCTGTGTCCATAGATCGGGACACTGAAGCTTTCTTT.

The rearrangement uses TRBV7-2 and TRBJ2-7, with D possibly TRBD2 on 7 matching bases. This CDR3 spans 15 amino acids. Per germline, CDR1 SGHTA and CDR2 FQGNSA. V dropped 3 bases and J dropped 3 bases, with 15 bases sitting between them. DNA for the CDR3: TGTGCCAGCAGCTTTTATGGGGGGGCAGGCTACGAGCAGTACTTC. It encodes CASSFYGGAGYEQYF. Complete variable domain (other parts from reference TRBV7-2 and TRBJ2-7): GAGVSQSPSNKVTEKGKDVELRCDPISGHTALYWYRQSLGQGLEFLIYFQGNSAPDKSGLPSDRFSAERTGGSVSTLTIQRTQQEDSAVYLCASSFYGGAGYEQYFGPGTRLTVT.

For this clone: This may come from a read error, since a much larger clone is one base off. The CDR3 here is CANSLERQGTQPQHF. CDR3 nucleotides: TGTGCCAACAGCTTGGAGCGACAGGGTACCCAGCCCCAGCATTTT. The gene calls are TRBV5-5 and TRBJ1-5; 7 bases map to TRBD1. The V gene's germline CDR1 is SGHKS and CDR2 YYEKEE (reference sequence). The CDR3 spans 15 residues.

The V gene is TRBV29-1, the J gene TRBJ2-7; D is undetermined. With 4 bases removed from V and 2 bases from J, the gap between germline ends came to 9 bases. The CDR3 is 12 amino acids. In germline, CDR1 is SQVTM, CDR2 ANQGSEA. The CDR3 here is CSVVFSAYEQYF. DNA of the CDR3: TGCAGCGTTGTTTTCAGTGCCTACGAGCAGTACTTC.

CDR3 in amino acids: CASSLTGAMGLSEQYF. In nucleotides, the CDR3 is TGCGCCAGCAGCCTAACAGGGGCAATGGGTTTGAGCGAGCAGTACTTC. This chain uses TRBV5-1 with TRBJ2-7; 7 bases align to TRBD1. CDR1 is SGHRS, CDR2 YFSETQ, per germline. This CDR3 contains 16 residues. V shed 4 bases and J 6 bases; nucleotides not matched to a gene: 16.